One and the same sample provided the 4 T cell receptor beta chains below, sequenced in a study of T cell repertoires in cytomegalovirus infection. TCRdb independently ran MiXCR on the reads; one entry per CDR3 protein. Of a few hundred thousand distinct CDR3 sequences detected, approximately 14% appear once; the ten largest clones hold around 9.5%. Material for sequencing was PBMCs. The receptors originated from a human donor in good health (CMV status not recorded). Some clones in this sample may be carry-over from other donors' samples.

The chain joins TRBV29-1 to TRBJ1-1; the match to TRBD1 covers 7 bases. Germline CDR1 SQVTM, CDR2 ANQGSEA. The CDR3 extends over 13 amino acids. With 4 bases clipped from V and 1 base from J, the junction kept 3 bases outside the gene matches. The CDR3: CSVVRTGNTEAFF. Written as DNA, the CDR3 is TGCAGCGTTGTAAGGACAGGGAACACTGAAGCTTTCTTT.

The sample holds many counts of this clonotype. The CDR3 DNA follows: TGCGCCAGCAGCGTTTCGGGAGGTCTGAACACTGAAGCTTTCTTT. Translated: CASSVSGGLNTEAFF. This chain uses TRBV4-1 with TRBJ1-1; D gene ambiguous. This CDR3 spans 15 amino acids. CDR1 is MGHRA, CDR2 YSYEKL, per germline. V lost 5 bases, J lost 0 bases, and 13 bases lay in between.

This clonotype was counted at least ten times. The rearrangement uses TRBV7-2 and TRBJ2-5; D is unclear. Germline V gene lookup returns CDR1 SGHTA and CDR2 FQGNSA. CDR3 size: 15 residues. V lost 4 bases, J lost 5 bases, and 17 bases lay in between. The CDR3: CASSSQRFRLETQYF. CDR3 DNA: TGTGCCAGCAGCTCACAACGTTTTCGATTGGAGACCCAGTACTTC.

V and J are TRBV5-6 and TRBJ2-5, with D perhaps TRBD1 (6 bases). Germline-derived CDR1 and CDR2 are SGHDT and YYEEEE. The CDR3 contains 18 residues. The V end was cut by 0 bases, the J end by 0 bases, with 18 bases between. Here the CDR3 DNA reads TGTGCCAGCAGCTTGGTGGTACAGGGTTCTCAGTACCAAGAGACCCAGTACTTC. Translating it yields CASSLVVQGSQYQETQYF.